Following are 29 T cell receptor beta chains from one sample sequenced in a study of T cell changes during pregnancy in multiple sclerosis (dated 2019 in TCRdb). Library method: the immunoSEQ multiplex PCR assay. Not all clones reach the TCRdb copy of this immuneACCESS table, which keeps in-frame sequences only. Checked studies attribute under half of the gap to unresolved V genes and leave the rest unexplained. The sample table shows just under 65,000 clones, and 93% are seen once. The ten largest clonotypes hold 2.5% to 4% of the sample. This specimen consisted of CD8+ T cells from peripheral blood mononuclear cells, obtained in the second trimester of pregnancy. The receptors were gathered from a female donor with multiple sclerosis, enrolled in a pregnancy study.

The sample holds one count of this clone. The chain has TRBV2 and TRBJ1-2, with TRBD1 matching 9 bases. The CDR3 sequence is 11 residues long. CDR1 and CDR2 from the germline V gene are SNHLY and FYNNEI. The J segment lost 7 bases and the V segment lost 9 bases, leaving 3 bases of the junction unmatched. The CDR3 coding sequence is TGTGCCAGGGAGGACAGGGGTGGCTACACCTTC. Amino acid sequence: CAREDRGGYTF.

This chain links TRBV4-2 with TRBJ2-2; no definite D call. The germline CDR1 and CDR2 sequences are LGHNA and YNFKEQ. There are 14 residues in the CDR3. V was trimmed by 0 bases and J by 6 bases, leaving 8 bases between them. The CDR3: CASSQDISPGELFF. The DNA for the CDR3 is TGTGCCAGCAGCCAAGATATTAGTCCCGGGGAGCTGTTTTTT.

The V and J genes are TRBV9 and TRBJ2-3; a weak D match, TRBD2 (5 bases). The CDR3 is made up of 17 amino acids. V lost 0 bases, J lost 3 bases, and 17 bases lay in between. The germline gives CDR1 SGDLS, CDR2 YYNGEE. CDR3 bases: TGTGCCAGCAGCGTAGATGAGGGTTTTTCTCTTACAGATACGCAGTATTTT. Encoded protein: CASSVDEGFSLTDTQYF.

V gene TRBV7-9 combines with J gene TRBJ2-7; D gene unclear. CDR1 and CDR2 from the germline V gene are SEHNR and FQNEAQ (reference sequence). V dropped 5 bases and J dropped 2 bases, with 16 bases sitting between them. There are 15 residues in the CDR3. CDR3 bases: TGTGCCAGCAGCCTGTCGACACAGAGTACCTACGAGCAGTACTTC. Its protein is CASSLSTQSTYEQYF.

The chain links TRBV5-4 to TRBJ2-7; no clear D. Germline V gene lookup returns CDR1 SGHNT and CDR2 YYREEE (reference sequence). CDR3 length equals 16 residues. V was trimmed by 1 base and J by 6 bases, leaving 20 bases between them. The CDR3 reads CASSLSVADSASEQYF. CDR3 bases: TGTGCCAGCAGCTTGTCGGTGGCGGATTCGGCCTCCGAGCAGTACTTC.

Here the CDR3 reads CASSLRAGVYEQYF. The CDR3 coding sequence is TGTGCCAGCAGTTTAAGGGCAGGGGTCTACGAGCAGTACTTC. The chain combines TRBV27 with TRBJ2-7, with D possibly matching TRBD1 (6 bases). In germline, CDR1 is MNHEY, CDR2 SMNVEV (reference sequence). Deletions cut 2 bases from V and 3 bases from J, with 11 bases between. The CDR3 is 14 residues long.

V is TRBV6-1 and J is TRBJ2-5; 7 nucleotides agree with TRBD2. V trimming: 1 base; J trimming: 5 bases; junction bases outside the gene matches: 16. The V gene's germline CDR1 is MNHNS and CDR2 SASEGT. CDR3 length equals 18 residues. The CDR3 nucleotides read TGTGCCAGCAGTGAAGGGGTTCCGGGACTACGAGTAGGGGAGACCCAGTACTTC. Protein sequence: CASSEGVPGLRVGETQYF.

The rearrangement uses TRBV29-1 and TRBJ2-5, with no clear D. CDR1 is SQVTM, CDR2 ANQGSEA, per germline. CDR3 size: 12 residues. V was shortened by 3 bases and J by 5 bases, with 10 bases between the two germline ends. The CDR3 here is CSVDPAQETQYF. The CDR3 DNA reads TGCAGCGTTGACCCAGCACAGGAGACCCAGTACTTC.

The CDR3 nucleotides are TGTGCCAGCAGCTTTCGACAGGGGAATAGCAATCAGCCCCAGCATTTT. Translation: CASSFRQGNSNQPQHF. J is TRBJ1-5 and V is TRBV7-8; 8 positions agree with TRBD1. CDR1 SGHVS and CDR2 FQNEAQ come from the germline V gene. V lost 3 bases to trimming and J lost 0 bases; unmatched junction nucleotides: 4. The CDR3 has 16 residues.

This chain joins TRBV19 and TRBJ2-7; D unclear. Trimming stripped 5 bases from V and 2 bases from J, with 19 bases between. The CDR3 is 16 amino acids. CDR1 and CDR2 from the germline V gene are LNHDA and SQIVND (reference sequence). CDR3 region: CASSPPLRYSAYEQYF. The CDR3 DNA follows: TGTGCCAGTAGTCCTCCGCTCAGATATTCAGCCTACGAGCAGTACTTC.

This clone has only one observation. The J gene is TRBJ2-3, the V gene TRBV6-1; 10 nucleotides agree with TRBD2. Germline loops: CDR1 MNHNS, CDR2 SASEGT. With V trimmed by 2 bases and J by 2 bases, 4 bases remained unmatched. This CDR3 spans 16 amino acids. CDR3 DNA sequence: TGTGCCAGCAGTGAACTAGCGGGAGATAACACAGATACGCAGTATTTT. Translated: CASSELAGDNTDTQYF.

This rearrangement joins TRBV5-1 to TRBJ1-1; 7 bases agree with TRBD1. In germline, CDR1 is SGHRS, CDR2 YFSETQ. This CDR3 has 14 amino acids. The trim removed 5 bases at V and 1 base at J, leaving 5 bases unmatched. CDR3: CASSQDRANTEAFF. Here the CDR3 DNA reads TGCGCCAGCAGTCAAGACAGGGCGAACACTGAAGCTTTCTTT.

The V and J genes are TRBV7-9 and TRBJ2-7, with D uncertain. V lost 3 bases, J lost 8 bases, and 8 bases lay in between. Germline assignment: CDR1 SEHNR and CDR2 FQNEAQ (reference sequence). The CDR3 runs 11 residues. Written as DNA, the CDR3 is TGTGCCAGCAGCTTTCTGAGCAAGCAGTACTTC. It yields the protein CASSFLSKQYF.

The V and J genes are TRBV7-2 and TRBJ1-1; the D is unclear. Per germline, CDR1 SGHTA and CDR2 FQGNSA. Trimming left V 2 bases short and J 1 base short, with 5 bases between. The CDR3 sequence is 13 residues long. CDR3 sequence (DNA): TGTGCCAGCAGCTTAAAACAGAACACTGAAGCTTTCTTT. Translated: CASSLKQNTEAFF.

V gene TRBV28 combines with J gene TRBJ2-7; 11 nucleotides agree with TRBD1. From germline, CDR1 is MDHEN and CDR2 SYDVKM. The V gene end was trimmed by 4 bases and the J gene end by 5 bases; junction bases not matched to a gene: 4. CDR3 length equals 14 residues. The CDR3 bases are TGTGCCAGCAGTTCAGGACAGGGGGCCCACGAGCAGTACTTC. Translated: CASSSGQGAHEQYF.

The CDR3 DNA reads TGTGCCAGTAGTAGCGGGACTAGCGACTCCTACGAGCAGTACTTC. Amino acids: CASSSGTSDSYEQYF. The J gene is TRBJ2-7, the V gene TRBV19; 10 bases agree with TRBD2. The CDR3 runs to 15 residues. V was clipped by 4 bases and J by 0 bases; unmatched bases: 3. Germline V gene data show CDR1 as LNHDA and CDR2 as SQIVND (reference sequence).

V is TRBV11-2 and J is TRBJ1-1; TRBD1 might be the D (5 bases). V lost 0 bases, J lost 5 bases, and 13 bases lay in between. This CDR3 is 15 amino acids long. Germline CDR1 and CDR2: SGHAT and FQNNGV. The DNA for the CDR3 is TGTGCCAGCAGCTTAGACCAGGGAGGCGGGACTGAAGCTTTCTTT. Translating gives CASSLDQGGGTEAFF.

V and J are TRBV6-5 and TRBJ2-1; D is perhaps TRBD2 (6 bases). Per germline, CDR1 MNHEY and CDR2 SVGAGI. The CDR3 has 15 residues. V lost 2 bases and J 8 bases, leaving 16 bases between the germline ends. CDR3 loop: CASSYESGVTHEQFF. The CDR3 coding sequence is TGTGCCAGCAGTTACGAGTCGGGAGTTACCCATGAGCAGTTCTTC.

This clone appeared a few times. The CDR3 region has the DNA TGTGCCAGCAGTCCCGGACAGGGGGCGGCTGAAGCTTTCTTT. Protein product: CASSPGQGAAEAFF. J is TRBJ1-1 and V is TRBV27; 11 bases align to TRBD1. This CDR3 spans 14 amino acids. The V gene end was trimmed by 5 bases and the J gene end by 6 bases; junction bases not matched to a gene: 5. The germline V gene has CDR1 MNHEY and CDR2 SMNVEV (reference sequence).

V usage is TRBV7-2 and J usage is TRBJ2-6, with 8 bases identical to TRBD1. From germline, CDR1 is SGHTA and CDR2 FQGNSA. V trimming: 5 bases; J trimming: 0 bases; junction bases outside the gene matches: 9. The CDR3 consists of 18 residues. DNA for the CDR3: TGTGCCAGCAGCCCCCACGCCGGGACAGGCTCTGGGGCCAACGTCCTGACTTTC. Translation gives CASSPHAGTGSGANVLTF.

The chain joins TRBV27 to TRBJ2-2; the match to TRBD1 covers 9 bases. The junction had 2 bases not matched to a gene; V was cut back by 2 bases and J by 4 bases. The length of the CDR3 is 15 residues. Germline V lookup: CDR1 MNHEY, CDR2 SMNVEV (reference sequence). This CDR3 reads CASSLVTGGTGELFF. CDR3 bases: TGTGCCAGCAGTTTAGTGACAGGGGGCACCGGGGAGCTGTTTTTT.

The V gene is TRBV27, the J gene TRBJ1-1; D is undetermined. V was cut by 8 bases and J by 11 bases, with 15 bases left in between. Germline V gene lookup returns CDR1 MNHEY and CDR2 SMNVEV (reference sequence). This CDR3 comprises 11 residues. CDR3 region: CASRSAAGAFF. The CDR3 nucleotides are TGTGCCAGCCGGTCGGCAGCGGGGGCTTTCTTT.

V gene TRBV7-9 combines with J gene TRBJ2-5; D gene unclear. The CDR3 has 11 residues. Deletions cut 5 bases from V and 2 bases from J, with 3 bases between. The germline V gene encodes CDR1 SEHNR and CDR2 FQNEAQ (reference sequence). CDR3 nucleotides: TGTGCCAGCAGCCCACAAGAGACCCAGTACTTC. Translating gives CASSPQETQYF.

The V call is TRBV9, the J call TRBJ2-5; 7 nucleotides line up with TRBD1. The CDR3 has 17 amino acids. CDR1 SGDLS and CDR2 YYNGEE come from the germline V gene. V trimming: 4 bases; J trimming: 0 bases; junction bases outside the gene matches: 12. The CDR3 reads CASSRARTGRDQETQYF. CDR3 DNA: TGTGCCAGCAGCCGAGCCCGGACAGGACGTGACCAAGAGACCCAGTACTTC.

The CDR3 nucleotides are TGTGCCTGGAGTCCCGGACAGGGCGGTTCACCCCTCCACTTT. This translates into CAWSPGQGGSPLHF. The rearrangement links TRBV30 to TRBJ1-6; 8 nucleotides agree with TRBD1. Trimming at V came to 2 bases and at J to 9 bases, leaving 6 bases not matched to a gene. The CDR3 totals 14 residues. Germline V gene sequence: CDR1 GTSNPN, CDR2 SVGIG (reference sequence).

The V call is TRBV9, the J call TRBJ1-1, with a weak D call TRBD1 (5 bases). CDR1 is SGDLS, CDR2 YYNGEE, per germline. V lost 0 bases and J 1 base, leaving 13 bases between the germline ends. The CDR3 sequence is 16 residues long. The DNA for the CDR3 is TGTGCCAGCAGCGTAGCCCCCACAGGATCGAACACTGAAGCTTTCTTT. Translation: CASSVAPTGSNTEAFF.

The CDR3 bases are TGTGCCAGCAGCTTATACCCTTTGGGACTAGCGGGAGGACAATCCAATGAGCAGTTCTTC. Its protein is CASSLYPLGLAGGQSNEQFF. This chain connects TRBV7-3 to TRBJ2-1; 15 positions agree with TRBD2. This CDR3 contains 20 residues. Germline trimming cut 2 bases from V and 6 bases from J; bases unmatched to any gene: 14. Germline V lookup: CDR1 SGHTA, CDR2 FQGTGA.

This chain joins TRBV25-1 and TRBJ2-1, with TRBD2 matching over 8 bases. Trimming cost V 6 bases and J 8 bases; bases outside gene matches: 6. This CDR3 is 13 amino acids long. Germline V gene data show CDR1 as MGHDK and CDR2 as SYGVNS. The CDR3 DNA is TGTGCCAGCAGCGCCCCACTAGCGGATGAGCAGTTCTTC. Translation: CASSAPLADEQFF.

Only one count was recorded for this clone. This chain connects TRBV5-4 to TRBJ2-2, with 8 bases fitting TRBD1. Per the germline V gene, CDR1 is SGHNT and CDR2 is YYREEE (reference sequence). There are 15 residues in the CDR3. V trimming: 2 bases; J trimming: 1 base; junction bases outside the gene matches: 1. The CDR3 spells CASSFGTGNTGELFF. The DNA of the CDR3 is TGTGCCAGCAGCTTTGGGACAGGGAACACCGGGGAGCTGTTTTTT.